The TCR beta chain under discussion was sequenced for a study of blood T cell repertoires in COVID-19. Assay: immunoSEQ multiplex PCR; the TCRdb copy retains only in-frame clones and omits some. This table has about 150,000 clones, roughly 81% appearing once. CDR1 is MNHNS, CDR2 SASEGT, per germline. Trimming removed 4 bases from V and 0 bases from J, with 16 bases in between. The CDR3 length is 16 residues. The clonotype originates from an elderly woman with COVID-19, enrolled during active disease. The sample consisted of peripheral blood. The chain carries TRBV6-1 and TRBJ2-7, with D possibly TRBD2 on 6 matching bases. As DNA, the CDR3 is TGTGCCAGCAGTGGGGGCCGGGGGACGCTCTCCTACGAGCAGTACTTC. Translating it yields CASSGGRGTLSYEQYF.